These T cell receptor beta chains were read from a single sample in a study of CD8+ T cells in alopecia areata. Only in-frame clones appear in the TCRdb table, and some are missing; sequencing was by immunoSEQ multiplex PCR. Among about 190,000 clones listed, 60% were seen once. The sample in question was CD4+ T cells sorted from blood, obtained at week 4, from a patient treated with tofacitinib. Receptors were obtained from a human donor with alopecia areata. Each CDR3 is given with its conserved first and last residue. A D gene is named only where the DNA matches it firmly. A clone size is listed for some rows: how often the clone was seen (once, few, many), or a class if it is expanded.

size,V,D,J,DNA,CDR3
NA,TRBV5-1,TRBD1,TRBJ1-1,TGCGCCAGCAGCTACACCGGGACAGGGGGTTTTCGCACTGAAGCTTTCTTT,CASSYTGTGGFRTEAFF
NA,TRBV30,TRBD2,TRBJ2-1,TGTGCCTGGAGCGCTCCGGAATTTAAGCTAGCGGGATCTTATGAGCAGTTCTTC,CAWSAPEFKLAGSYEQFF
NA,TRBV6-5,NA,TRBJ2-1,TGTGCCAGCTCATTTCTCAATGAGCAGTTCTTC,CASSFLNEQFF
NA,TRBV30,NA,TRBJ1-1,TGTGCCTGGAGTGTAAAAGGTGGCACTGAAGCTTTCTTT,CAWSVKGGTEAFF
NA,TRBV25-1,NA,TRBJ2-6,TGTGCCAGCACCCTAAGGGGTTCCGTAGGGGGGGCCAACGTCCTGACTTTC,CASTLRGSVGGANVLTF
NA,TRBV25-1,NA,TRBJ2-1,TGTGCCAGCAGTGAGATAAGCTCCTACAATGAGCAGTTCTTC,CASSEISSYNEQFF
many,TRBV18,NA,TRBJ2-1,TGTGCCAGCTCACCACCGGTAGGCTCCTACAATGAGCAGTTCTTC,CASSPPVGSYNEQFF
few,TRBV2,NA,TRBJ2-1,TGTGCCACCGGGATGGCCGAGCAGTTCTTC,CATGMAEQFF
NA,TRBV23-1,TRBD2,TRBJ2-1,TGCGCCAGCAGTCGACCCACCGGACAGGGACGGGGAGGGACTAGCGGGGTCTCCTACAATGAGCAGTTCTTC,CASSRPTGQGRGGTSGVSYNEQFF
NA,TRBV5-1,TRBD1,TRBJ2-6,TGCGCCAGCAGCTCGCCGGGACAGGAACATACCAACGTCCTGACTTTC,CASSSPGQEHTNVLTF
NA,TRBV18,NA,TRBJ1-1,TGTGCCAGCTCACCACCGTCGGGGGTGCGCACTGAAGCTTTCTTT,CASSPPSGVRTEAFF
NA,TRBV6-6,NA,TRBJ2-1,TGTGCCAGCAGTTTCCCCGGGTCTACAAACAATGAGCAGTTCTTC,CASSFPGSTNNEQFF
NA,TRBV29-1,TRBD2,TRBJ2-4,TGCAGCGTTGTGGGTCCGGGACTAGCGGGAGGCCCGAACATTCAGTACTTC,CSVVGPGLAGGPNIQYF
NA,TRBV28,TRBD2,TRBJ2-7,TGTGCCAGCAGTTTGGGACTAGCGGGACGCGAGCAGTACTTC,CASSLGLAGREQYF
NA,TRBV5-1,NA,TRBJ2-3,TGCGCCAGCAGCTTGGACAGCAATACGCAGTATTTT,CASSLDSNTQYF
few,TRBV20-1,NA,TRBJ2-5,TGCAGTGCTAGAATCGGTCAGACCCAGTACTTC,CSARIGQTQYF
NA,TRBV19,NA,TRBJ2-5,TGTGCCAGTAGTAGTAGAGGTCAAGAGACCCAGTACTTC,CASSSRGQETQYF
NA,TRBV30,NA,TRBJ1-1,TGTGCCTGGAGTGTTACGGGGCGTATGAACACTGAAGCTTTCTTT,CAWSVTGRMNTEAFF
few,TRBV5-1,NA,TRBJ2-7,TGCGCCAGCAGGAGACCCCCAGACCACGAGCAGTACTTC,CASRRPPDHEQYF
NA,TRBV10-3,NA,TRBJ1-1,TGTGCCATCAGTCGGCAGGGGAACACTGAAGCTTTCTTT,CAISRQGNTEAFF
NA,TRBV30,NA,TRBJ2-3,TGTGCCTGGAGTTCGGGAGCCTCAGATACGCAGTATTTT,CAWSSGASDTQYF
NA,TRBV30,NA,TRBJ2-5,TGTGCCTGGAGTGGGAGGGAGACCCAGTACTTC,CAWSGRETQYF
few,TRBV11-2,NA,TRBJ2-5,TGTGCCAGCAGCTTTAGGGTGGTGGAGACCCAGTACTTC,CASSFRVVETQYF
NA,TRBV29-1,NA,TRBJ2-5,TGCAGCGCTTACTACGGGGGAGAGACCCAGTACTTC,CSAYYGGETQYF
NA,TRBV27,NA,TRBJ1-2,TGTGCCAGCAGTTTTTTTCCCGAAGACTATGGCTACACCTTC,CASSFFPEDYGYTF
few,TRBV27,NA,TRBJ2-2,TGTGCCAGCAGTTTTAGGGGTCCCGGCGGGGAGCTGTTTTTT,CASSFRGPGGELFF
NA,TRBV15,NA,TRBJ1-5,TGTGCCACCAGCAACTACGGTAGCAATCAGCCCCAGCATTTT,CATSNYGSNQPQHF
NA,TRBV29-1,NA,TRBJ1-1,TGCAGCGTCCCAGGGAACACTGAAGCTTTCTTT,CSVPGNTEAFF
NA,TRBV27,NA,TRBJ1-4,TGTGCCAGCAGTTGGCAGGTTCGAGAAAAACTGTTTTTT,CASSWQVREKLFF
NA,TRBV5-1,TRBD2,TRBJ2-7,TGCGCCAGCAGCACCGGACTAGCGGGAGGGACCTACGAGCAGTACTTC,CASSTGLAGGTYEQYF
NA,TRBV29-1,NA,TRBJ2-1,TGCAGCGGGGGACTTGAGCAGTTCTTC,CSGGLEQFF
NA,TRBV6-5,TRBD1,TRBJ2-1,TGTGCCAGCAGTGGGTCCGGGACAGTCTTTAATGAGCAGTTCTTC,CASSGSGTVFNEQFF
NA,TRBV23-1,TRBD1,TRBJ2-7,TGCGCCAGCAGTCAATCGAGCGGGACAGGGTCCTACGAGCAGTACTTC,CASSQSSGTGSYEQYF
NA,TRBV7-6,TRBD1,TRBJ1-5,TGTGCCAGCAGCCCGACGGACAGGGGGCCCGGTCAGCCCCAGCATTTT,CASSPTDRGPGQPQHF
few,TRBV6-6,NA,TRBJ2-2,TGTGCCAGCAGTTCACAGCTGAACACCGGGGAGCTGTTTTTT,CASSSQLNTGELFF
NA,TRBV2,NA,TRBJ2-3,TGTGCCAGCAGCTTAGGAGGGCTCACAGATACGCAGTATTTT,CASSLGGLTDTQYF
few,TRBV5-6,TRBD2,TRBJ2-5,TGTGCCAGCAGGACTAGCGGGACCCTTAGGGCCCAGTACTTC,CASRTSGTLRAQYF
once,TRBV29-1,TRBD1,TRBJ1-2,TGCAGCGCTGACAGGGGAGGGTATGGCTACACCTTC,CSADRGGYGYTF
NA,TRBV7-9,NA,TRBJ2-5,TGTGCCAGCAGCTTCGGGTACCGTCAAGAGACCCAGTACTTC,CASSFGYRQETQYF
NA,TRBV11-3,TRBD1,TRBJ2-2,TGTGCCAGCAGCCCCAGTGGGGGACAGGGAATGGCCGGGGAGCTGTTTTTT,CASSPSGGQGMAGELFF
NA,TRBV7-9,NA,TRBJ1-5,TGTGCCAGCAGCTATCCTCGGGGGGCGATTGATCAGCCCCAGCATTTT,CASSYPRGAIDQPQHF
NA,TRBV10-3,TRBD1,TRBJ2-7,TGTGCCATCAGCCGGGACAGTGCCTACGAGCAGTACTTC,CAISRDSAYEQYF
NA,TRBV30,NA,TRBJ1-2,TGTGCCTGGAGTGCGGGGCACACCCCCTATGGCTACACCTTC,CAWSAGHTPYGYTF
few,TRBV2,NA,TRBJ1-2,TGTGCCAGCAGTCCTCCGAGGGAGAGTAACTATGGCTACACCTTC,CASSPPRESNYGYTF
NA,TRBV5-1,NA,TRBJ2-7,TGCGCCAGCAGCTCACGTCGACTGCTAAGAGTGTACGAGCAGTACTTC,CASSSRRLLRVYEQYF
few,TRBV7-3,NA,TRBJ2-3,TGTGCCAGCAGCTTACAGGGGAGCACAGATACGCAGTATTTT,CASSLQGSTDTQYF
NA,TRBV25-1,NA,TRBJ1-2,TGTGCCAGCAGTGAATCAGGGATTGGCTACACCTTC,CASSESGIGYTF
few,TRBV4-2,NA,TRBJ2-5,TGTGCCAGCAGTCAAGGATGGGAGGTGGAAGAGACCCAGTACTTC,CASSQGWEVEETQYF
NA,TRBV25-1,NA,TRBJ2-3,TGTGCCAGCAGTAACTCCCGGGGGTCTGGCACAGATACGCAGTATTTT,CASSNSRGSGTDTQYF
NA,TRBV6-5,NA,TRBJ2-2,TGTGCCAGCAGCCTCTTGGGTCCCGGGGAGCTGTTTTTT,CASSLLGPGELFF
NA,TRBV25-1,NA,TRBJ2-1,TGTGCCAGCAGTGGGGGGAATGAGCAGTTCTTC,CASSGGNEQFF